Presented here are 5 T cell receptor beta chains from one specimen sequenced in a study of blood T cell repertoires in COVID-19. Sequencing was performed with immunoSEQ multiplex PCR; in TCRdb, only in-frame clones are kept and a portion is missing. The table records hundreds of thousands of clones, over 70% of them present only once. The specimen was peripheral blood. These receptors all come from a woman in her fifties or sixties with COVID-19, enrolled during active disease.

The rearrangement uses TRBV18 and TRBJ2-1; TRBD2 might be the D (5 bases). V was clipped by 5 bases and J by 8 bases, with 10 bases between them. Germline V gene data show CDR1 as KGHSH and CDR2 as LQKENI. This CDR3 is built from 12 residues. The CDR3 is CASSRGIHEQFF. CDR3 nucleotide sequence: TGTGCCAGCTCAAGAGGGATCCATGAGCAGTTCTTC.

The chain combines TRBV18 with TRBJ1-1; D is perhaps TRBD1 (6 bases). The CDR3 has 13 amino acids. Germline V gene sequence: CDR1 KGHSH, CDR2 LQKENI. The germline V and J ends were trimmed by 3 bases and 4 bases, with 9 bases remaining between them. In DNA, the CDR3 is TGTGCCAGCTCACCCGACAGGTCCACTGAAGCTTTCTTT. Its translation: CASSPDRSTEAFF.

The V gene is TRBV6-6, the J gene TRBJ2-2; D uncertain. The CDR3 has 12 residues. Germline values: CDR1 MNHNY, CDR2 SVGAGI (reference sequence). Trimming left V 2 bases short and J 6 bases short, with 4 bases between. The CDR3 sequence: CASSYRSGELFF. CDR3 DNA: TGTGCCAGCAGTTACCGGTCCGGGGAGCTGTTTTTT.

The chain recombines TRBV11-2 with TRBJ1-1; D gene unclear. Germline CDR1 reads SGHAT; CDR2 reads FQNNGV. The germline V and J ends were trimmed by 6 bases and 8 bases, with 16 bases remaining between them. The CDR3 runs to 13 residues. CDR3 nucleotides: TGTGCCAGCAGTCACCCCGGGAGCGGAGAAGCTTTCTTT. Translation: CASSHPGSGEAFF.

This chain uses TRBV29-1 with TRBJ2-7, with D possibly matching TRBD2 (5 bases). The germline V and J ends were trimmed by 4 bases and 2 bases, with 9 bases remaining between them. The CDR3 covers 12 residues. From germline, CDR1 is SQVTM and CDR2 ANQGSEA. The CDR3: CSVGPGAYEQYF. The DNA of the CDR3 is TGCAGCGTTGGCCCCGGGGCCTACGAGCAGTACTTC.